Below, one T cell receptor beta chain is given with its context. These data are taken from a study of blood T cell repertoires in COVID-19. Study-level background: Spain, Italy and the United States supplied samples that represented acute and convalescent COVID-19.

The CDR3 is 14 amino acids. Losses at the gene ends were 3 bases for V and 7 bases for J; bases not matched to a gene: 6. Germline assignment: CDR1 SEHNR and CDR2 FQNEAQ (reference sequence). Under the authors' procedure: Reference gene primer amplification yielded estimated nucleated cell counts. Generated by immunoSEQ multiplex PCR, the TCRdb table keeps only in-frame clones and is missing some. The V and J calls and clone size come from that table; D and trimming were worked out from the DNA. The sample lists fewer than 200,000 clones; roughly 87% were seen once. This chain links TRBV7-9 with TRBJ1-2; TRBD1 matches at 9 bases. The sequence came from a woman in her fifties or sixties with acute or convalescent COVID-19. The sequenced sample consisted of peripheral blood. DNA of the CDR3: TGTGCCAGCAGCTTGATCGGGACAGGGATTGGCTACACCTTC. This translates into CASSLIGTGIGYTF.